This is a list of T cell receptor beta chains from one sample in a study of blood T cell repertoires in COVID-19. Method: immunoSEQ multiplex PCR; TCRdb's copy keeps in-frame clones and lacks some. The sample has roughly 280,000 clones, approximately 86% seen once; the top ten hold roughly 1.9%. The material sequenced was peripheral blood. The source of these receptors is a man aged 25-45 years with active or convalescent COVID-19. The CDR3 runs from the conserved cysteine through the conserved F or W. Fields, in order: J gene, V gene, clone size, CDR3 length, D gene, CDR3 protein, CDR3 DNA. D genes are given only for firm matches. Size is omitted from some rows. Given values are once, few, many or a class for expanded clones.

TRBJ2-3 | TRBV19 | . | 16 | TRBD2 | CASSTRVAGGQDTQYF | TGTGCCTCTTCAACCCGAGTAGCGGGGGGGCAAGATACGCAGTATTTT
TRBJ2-3 | TRBV5-1 | few | 15 | TRBD2 | CASSLVTSEADTQYF | TGCGCCAGCAGCTTGGTGACTAGCGAGGCAGATACGCAGTATTTT
TRBJ1-2 | TRBV3-1/TRBV3-2 | . | 18 | TRBD1 | CASSQEKGGGGSNYGYTF | TGTGCCAGCAGCCAAGAGAAAGGGGGCGGAGGATCTAACTATGGCTACACCTTC
TRBJ2-2 | TRBV7-2 | once | 17 | TRBD2 | CASSSIGLAGATGELFF | TGTGCCAGCAGCAGTATTGGACTAGCGGGGGCCACCGGGGAGCTGTTTTTT
TRBJ2-5 | TRBV18 | . | 18 | . | CASSSDAGLSPSGETQYF | TGTGCCAGCTCATCTGACGCGGGCCTCTCTCCATCAGGAGAGACCCAGTACTTC
TRBJ2-5 | TRBV10-2 | . | 14 | . | CASSGPGISETQYF | TGCGCCAGCAGCGGTCCCGGGATCTCTGAGACCCAGTACTTC
TRBJ1-1 | TRBV6-4 | . | 14 | TRBD1 | CASSVDRDDTEAFF | TGTGCCAGCAGTGTCGACAGGGACGACACTGAAGCTTTCTTT
TRBJ1-5 | TRBV9 | . | 15 | TRBD1 | CASSVGTGEGQPQHF | TGTGCCAGCAGCGTAGGGACAGGGGAAGGGCAGCCCCAGCATTTT
TRBJ2-7 | TRBV5-5 | . | 15 | TRBD1 | CASSLVRTGVYEQYF | TGTGCCAGCAGCTTGGTCAGGACAGGGGTCTACGAGCAGTACTTC
TRBJ1-3 | TRBV3-1/TRBV3-2 | . | 12 | TRBD1 | CASGTGGNTIYF | TGTGCCAGCGGGACAGGGGGAAACACCATATATTTT
TRBJ1-5 | TRBV2 | . | 13 | . | CASSEQAGQPQHF | TGTGCCAGCAGTGAACAGGCTGGGCAGCCCCAGCATTTT
TRBJ1-1 | TRBV7-2 | . | 15 | TRBD1 | CASSPPRTGGSRAFF | TGTGCCAGCAGCCCTCCGCGGACAGGGGGCTCACGGGCTTTCTTT
TRBJ1-1 | TRBV5-5 | . | 11 | . | CASRLRTEAFF | TGTGCCAGCAGGCTGAGGACTGAAGCTTTCTTT
TRBJ1-5 | TRBV19 | few | 15 | . | CASSKGVEIRQPQHF | TGTGCCAGTTCAAAAGGGGTGGAGATCAGGCAGCCCCAGCATTTT
TRBJ1-1 | TRBV7-2 | . | 14 | TRBD1 | CASSSLDRAFMAFF | TGTGCCAGCAGCTCCTTGGACAGGGCTTTTATGGCTTTCTTT